Below are 3 T cell receptor beta chains sequenced from a single sample in a study of human T cells and chemical hapten exposure. Time point in this sample: patch test 3, about 24 weeks after DPC sensitization. Sample treatment: therapeutic diphenylcyclopropenone sensitization with weekly scalp DPC. TCRdb fed the RACE reads into MiXCR, producing one record per CDR3 protein. The data show about 200,000 distinct CDR3 sequences, about 22% seen once. This specimen was whole blood, taken in connection with sensitization to the hapten diphenylcyclopropenone (DPC). These TCRs come from a woman aged 40 to 50 with alopecia areata. Some clones in this sample may be carry-over from other donors' samples.

The CDR3 here is CASSLGTGFQPQHF. DNA of the CDR3: TGTGCCAGCAGTTTAGGGACAGGGTTCCAGCCCCAGCATTTT. The chain recombines TRBV28 with TRBJ1-5; TRBD1 agrees at 9 bases. V was clipped by 2 bases and J by 7 bases; unmatched bases: 3. CDR3 length: 14 amino acids. Germline loops: CDR1 MDHEN, CDR2 SYDVKM.

This clonotype has more than one count but fewer than ten. The J gene is TRBJ2-3, the V gene TRBV28, with 7 bases lining up with TRBD1. This CDR3 is built from 14 residues. Per germline, CDR1 MDHEN and CDR2 SYDVKM. The V segment lost 5 bases and the J segment 0 bases; nucleotides outside the gene matches: 2. The CDR3 DNA reads TGTGCCAGCAGTATGACAGGGAGCACAGATACGCAGTATTTT. Its translation is CASSMTGSTDTQYF.

The J gene is TRBJ2-3, the V gene TRBV15, with D unresolved. This CDR3 has 15 residues. V shed 1 base and J shed 3 bases, with 11 bases lying between them. Germline assignment: CDR1 LNHNV and CDR2 YYDKDF (reference sequence). The CDR3 here is CATSRGSFQTDTQYF. The CDR3 DNA is TGTGCCACCAGCAGAGGATCTTTCCAAACAGATACGCAGTATTTT.